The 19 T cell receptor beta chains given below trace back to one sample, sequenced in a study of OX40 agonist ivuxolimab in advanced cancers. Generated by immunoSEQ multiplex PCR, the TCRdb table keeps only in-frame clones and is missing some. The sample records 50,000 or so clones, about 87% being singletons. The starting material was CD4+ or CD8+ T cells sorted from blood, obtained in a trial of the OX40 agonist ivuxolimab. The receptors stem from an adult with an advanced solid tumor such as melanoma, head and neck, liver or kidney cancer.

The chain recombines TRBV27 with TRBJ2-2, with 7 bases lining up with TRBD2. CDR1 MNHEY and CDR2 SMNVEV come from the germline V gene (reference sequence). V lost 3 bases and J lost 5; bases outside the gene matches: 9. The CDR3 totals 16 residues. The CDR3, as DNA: TGTGCCAGCAGTTTGGGTAATAGCGGGTCAACCGGGGAGCTGTTTTTT. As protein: CASSLGNSGSTGELFF.

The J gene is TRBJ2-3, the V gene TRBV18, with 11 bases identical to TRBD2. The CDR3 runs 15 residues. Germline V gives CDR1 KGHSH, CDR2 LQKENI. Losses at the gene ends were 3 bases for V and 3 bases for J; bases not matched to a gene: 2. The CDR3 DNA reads TGTGCCAGCTCACCTACTAGCGGGAGAACAGATACGCAGTATTTT. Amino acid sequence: CASSPTSGRTDTQYF. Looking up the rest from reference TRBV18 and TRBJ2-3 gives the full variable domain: NAGVMQNPRHLVRRRGQEARLRCSPMKGHSHVYWYRQLPEEGLKFMVYLQKENIIDESGMPKERFSAEFPKEGPSILRIQQVVRGDSAAYFCASSPTSGRTDTQYFGPGTRLTVL.

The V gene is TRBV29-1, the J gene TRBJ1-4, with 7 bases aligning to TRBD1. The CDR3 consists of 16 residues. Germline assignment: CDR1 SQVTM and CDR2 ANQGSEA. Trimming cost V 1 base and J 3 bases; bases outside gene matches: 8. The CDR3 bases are TGCAGCGTTGAAGGTGGAGCCGGGACAGCTAATGAAAAACTGTTTTTT. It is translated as CSVEGGAGTANEKLFF.

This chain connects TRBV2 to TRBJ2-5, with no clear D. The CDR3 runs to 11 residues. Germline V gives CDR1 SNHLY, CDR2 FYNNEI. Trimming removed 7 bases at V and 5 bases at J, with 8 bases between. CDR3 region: CASMLGETQYF. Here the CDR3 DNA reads TGTGCCAGCATGCTTGGGGAGACCCAGTACTTC.

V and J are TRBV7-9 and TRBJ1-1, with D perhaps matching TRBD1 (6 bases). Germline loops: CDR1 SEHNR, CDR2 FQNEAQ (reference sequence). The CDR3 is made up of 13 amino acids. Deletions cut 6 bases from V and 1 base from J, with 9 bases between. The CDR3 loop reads CASRRTANTEAFF. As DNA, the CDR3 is TGTGCCAGCAGGCGGACAGCGAACACTGAAGCTTTCTTT.

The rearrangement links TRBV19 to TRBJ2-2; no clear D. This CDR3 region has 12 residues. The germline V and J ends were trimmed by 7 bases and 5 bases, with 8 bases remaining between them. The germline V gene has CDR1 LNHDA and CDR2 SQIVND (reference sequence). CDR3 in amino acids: CASKVHTGELFF. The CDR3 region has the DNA TGTGCCAGTAAAGTGCATACCGGGGAGCTGTTTTTT.

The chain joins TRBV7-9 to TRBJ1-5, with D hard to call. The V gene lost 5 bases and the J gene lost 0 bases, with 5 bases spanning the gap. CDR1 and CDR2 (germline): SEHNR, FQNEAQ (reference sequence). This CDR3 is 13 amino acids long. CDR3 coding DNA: TGTGCCAGCAGCGACTCTAGCAATCAGCCCCAGCATTTT. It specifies CASSDSSNQPQHF. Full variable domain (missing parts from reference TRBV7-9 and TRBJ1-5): DTGVSQNPRHKITKRGQNVTFRCDPISEHNRLYWYRQTLGQGPEFLTYFQNEAQLEKSRLLSDRFSAERPKGSFSTLEIQRTEQGDSAMYLCASSDSSNQPQHFGDGTRLSIL.

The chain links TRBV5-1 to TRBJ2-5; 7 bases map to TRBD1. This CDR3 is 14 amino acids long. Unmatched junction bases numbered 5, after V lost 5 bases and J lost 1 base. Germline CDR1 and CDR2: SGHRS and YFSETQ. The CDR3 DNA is TGCGCCAGCAGAATGGGACAGATCCAAGAGACCCAGTACTTC. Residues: CASRMGQIQETQYF.

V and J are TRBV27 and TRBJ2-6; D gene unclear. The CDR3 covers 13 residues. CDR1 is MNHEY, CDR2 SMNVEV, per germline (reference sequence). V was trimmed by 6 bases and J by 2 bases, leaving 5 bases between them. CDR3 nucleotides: TGTGCCAGCAGCTTGACTGGGGCCAACGTCCTGACTTTC. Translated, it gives CASSLTGANVLTF.

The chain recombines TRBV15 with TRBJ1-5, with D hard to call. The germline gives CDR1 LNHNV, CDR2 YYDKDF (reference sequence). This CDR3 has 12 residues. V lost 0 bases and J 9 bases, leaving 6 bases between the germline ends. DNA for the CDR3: TGTGCCACCAGCAGAGAAGAGGGGCCCCAGCATTTT. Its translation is CATSREEGPQHF.

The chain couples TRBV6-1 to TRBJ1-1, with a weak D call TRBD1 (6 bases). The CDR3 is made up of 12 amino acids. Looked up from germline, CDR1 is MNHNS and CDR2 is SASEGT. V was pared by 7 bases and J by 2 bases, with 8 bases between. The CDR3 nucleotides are TGTGCCAGCACGGGACAAAACACTGAAGCTTTCTTT. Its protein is CASTGQNTEAFF.

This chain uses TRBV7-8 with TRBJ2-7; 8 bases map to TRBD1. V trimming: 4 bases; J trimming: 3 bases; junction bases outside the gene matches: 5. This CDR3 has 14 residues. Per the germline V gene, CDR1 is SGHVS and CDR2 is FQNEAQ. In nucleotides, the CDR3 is TGTGCCAGCAGCTCAGTAGGACAGGGCTACGAGCAGTACTTC. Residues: CASSSVGQGYEQYF.

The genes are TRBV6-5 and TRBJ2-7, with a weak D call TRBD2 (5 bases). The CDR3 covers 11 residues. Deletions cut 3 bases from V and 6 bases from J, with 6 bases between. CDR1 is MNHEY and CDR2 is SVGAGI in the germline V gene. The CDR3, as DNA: TGTGCCAGCAGTTATGAGGGCGAGCAGTACTTC. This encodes CASSYEGEQYF.

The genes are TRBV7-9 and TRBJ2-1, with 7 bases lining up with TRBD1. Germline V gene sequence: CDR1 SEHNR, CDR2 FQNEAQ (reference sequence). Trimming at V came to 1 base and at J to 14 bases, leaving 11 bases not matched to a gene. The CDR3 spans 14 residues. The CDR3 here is CASSLVERQGVEFF. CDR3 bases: TGTGCCAGCAGCTTAGTGGAGAGGCAGGGGGTTGAGTTCTTC.

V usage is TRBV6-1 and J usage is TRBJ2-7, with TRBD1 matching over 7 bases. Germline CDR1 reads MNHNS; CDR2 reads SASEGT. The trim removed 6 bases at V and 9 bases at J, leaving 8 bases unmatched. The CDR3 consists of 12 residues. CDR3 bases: TGTGCCAGCAGCCCGGGACAGCAGGCGCAGTACTTC. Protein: CASSPGQQAQYF.

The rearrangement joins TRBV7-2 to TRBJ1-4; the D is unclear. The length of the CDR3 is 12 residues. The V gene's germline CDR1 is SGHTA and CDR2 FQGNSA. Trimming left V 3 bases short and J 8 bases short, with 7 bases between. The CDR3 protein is CASSFIREKLFF. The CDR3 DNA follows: TGTGCCAGCAGCTTTATAAGAGAAAAACTGTTTTTT.

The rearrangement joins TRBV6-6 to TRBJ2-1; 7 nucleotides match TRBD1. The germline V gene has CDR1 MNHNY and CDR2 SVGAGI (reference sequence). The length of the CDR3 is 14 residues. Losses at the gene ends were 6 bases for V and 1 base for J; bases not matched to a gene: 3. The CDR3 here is CASRTGQSYNEQFF. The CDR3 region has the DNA TGTGCCAGCAGAACGGGACAGTCCTACAATGAGCAGTTCTTC.

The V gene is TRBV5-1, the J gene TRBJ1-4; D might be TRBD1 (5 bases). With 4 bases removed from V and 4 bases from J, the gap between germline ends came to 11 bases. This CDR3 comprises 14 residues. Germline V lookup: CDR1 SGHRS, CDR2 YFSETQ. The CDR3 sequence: CASSPTGGNEKLFF. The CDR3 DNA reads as TGCGCCAGCAGCCCGACGGGGGGTAATGAAAAACTGTTTTTT.

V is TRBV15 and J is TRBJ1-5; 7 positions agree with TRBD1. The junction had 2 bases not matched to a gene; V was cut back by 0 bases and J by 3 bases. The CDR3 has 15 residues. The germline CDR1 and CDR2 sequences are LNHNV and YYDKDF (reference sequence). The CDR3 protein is CATSREGQINQPQHF. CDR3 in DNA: TGTGCCACCAGCAGAGAGGGACAGATCAATCAGCCCCAGCATTTT.